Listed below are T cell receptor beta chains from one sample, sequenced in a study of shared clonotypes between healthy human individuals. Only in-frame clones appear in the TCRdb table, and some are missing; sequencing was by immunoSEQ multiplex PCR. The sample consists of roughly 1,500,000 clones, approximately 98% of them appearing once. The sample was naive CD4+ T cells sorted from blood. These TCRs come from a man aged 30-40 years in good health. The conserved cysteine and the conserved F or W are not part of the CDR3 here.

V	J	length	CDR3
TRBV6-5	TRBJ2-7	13	ASSYSTLSSYEQY
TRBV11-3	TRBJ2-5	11	ASSLAQKETQY
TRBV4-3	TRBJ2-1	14	ASSRQASKSYNEQF
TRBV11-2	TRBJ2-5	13	ASSLGLTRQETQY
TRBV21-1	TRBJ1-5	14	ASCQTGRYSNQPQH
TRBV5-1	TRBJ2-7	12	ASSLEGVGYEQY
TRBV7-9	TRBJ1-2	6	ASSSGA
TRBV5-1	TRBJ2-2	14	ASSLVAAMNTGELF
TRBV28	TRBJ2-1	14	ASSILGTSGNNEQF
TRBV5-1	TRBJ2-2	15	ASSPTHRTGRTGELF
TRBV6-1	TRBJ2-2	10	ASVDSTGELF
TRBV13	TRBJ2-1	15	ASSSITSGRAYNEQF
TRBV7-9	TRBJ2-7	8	ASSLGEQY
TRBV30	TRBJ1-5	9	AWSVGQPQH
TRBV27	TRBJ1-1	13	ASSFREGRGTEAF